A selection of T cell receptor beta chains follows, all from one sample in a study of beta chain features in type 1 diabetes. Repertoires were generated with immunoSEQ multiplex PCR, while TCRdb's copy carries only in-frame clones and drops some. The data contain a few hundred thousand clones, around an eighth of them singletons. Sequencing input: naive CD4+ T cells from blood. The source is a woman aged 18-29 years with type 1 diabetes. CDR3s include the opening cysteine and the closing phenylalanine or tryptophan. D genes are given only for firm matches. For some rows the clone size is stated as once, few or many, or as a class when expanded; others skip it.

TGTGCCTGGAGAATACCGGGACTAGCGGGTCACAATGAGCAGTTCTTC CAWRIPGLAGHNEQFF NA TRBJ2-1 TRBV30 TRBD2
TGTGCCAGCAGCTTATTTGAGGGGAACACCGGGGAGCTGTTTTTT CASSLFEGNTGELFF few TRBJ2-2 TRBV7-9 NA
TGCGCCAGCAGCGGGGGGACAGCGCCCTACGAGCAGTACTTC CASSGGTAPYEQYF NA TRBJ2-7 TRBV5-1 NA
TGTGCCAGCACAGGAGGAAACACCATATATTTT CASTGGNTIYF NA TRBJ1-3 TRBV28 NA
TGTGCCAGCAGCCTGACAGGGGGTCAGCCCCAGCATTTT CASSLTGGQPQHF few TRBJ1-5 TRBV14 TRBD1
TGTGCCAGCGGAGGGGATACGCAGTATTTT CASGGDTQYF few TRBJ2-3 TRBV14 NA
TGTGCCAGTAGTATCAAAGACAGAGGCTACACCTTC CASSIKDRGYTF few TRBJ1-2 TRBV19 NA
TGTGCCAGCAGCGTAGAAAGCGGGAGCTGGATTTCAGAGACCCAGTACTTC CASSVESGSWISETQYF NA TRBJ2-5 TRBV9 TRBD2
TGTGCCAGCAGTTCCCTGGTGGGCAGCCATAACTATGGCTACACCTTC CASSSLVGSHNYGYTF NA TRBJ1-2 TRBV6-5 NA
TGTGCCAGCAGCCATGGACAGGGATGGTCCTACGAGCAGTACTTC CASSHGQGWSYEQYF few TRBJ2-7 TRBV7-9 TRBD1
TGTGCCAGCAGTTTGTCGGCTAGCGGGAGCAATGAGCAGTTCTTC CASSLSASGSNEQFF NA TRBJ2-1 TRBV28 TRBD2
TGTGCCAGCAGTTACTCCGTTGCTGACAGCTACGAGCAGTACTTC CASSYSVADSYEQYF NA TRBJ2-7 TRBV6-5 NA
TGTGCCAGCAGTTTATGGTCAGGGGGCCTCGGCTACACCTTC CASSLWSGGLGYTF NA TRBJ1-2 TRBV28 TRBD1
TGTGCCAGCAGCTCCCGCGGGGCAGTGGAGGGAAAACTGTTTTTT CASSSRGAVEGKLFF NA TRBJ1-4 TRBV5-4 NA
TGCGCCAGCAGCCAAGTGCGGGGGACCCACAATGAGCAGTTCTTC CASSQVRGTHNEQFF NA TRBJ2-1 TRBV4-3 TRBD2
TGTGCCAGCAGCTTGTCAGGGGGCGGGGGAGAAGCTTTCTTT CASSLSGGGGEAFF few TRBJ1-1 TRBV7-9 TRBD1
TGTGCCTGGAGGCCGGGACAGGCTAACTATGGCTACACCTTC CAWRPGQANYGYTF few TRBJ1-2 TRBV30 TRBD1
TGCAGCGTTGGACAGGGTCCCGAACTTAGGGGCTACACCTTC CSVGQGPELRGYTF NA TRBJ1-2 TRBV29-1 TRBD1
TGTGCCAGCAGGAGCTCCGGGACAAGAGGAAAACTGTTTTTT CASRSSGTRGKLFF few TRBJ1-4 TRBV2 NA
TGCGCCAGCAGCCCGGAGATCTCCTACAATGAGCAGTTCTTC CASSPEISYNEQFF few TRBJ2-1 TRBV4-3 NA
TGCAGCAGCAGGGCGGGACAGGGGTCCACAGATACGCAGTATTTT CSSRAGQGSTDTQYF NA TRBJ2-3 TRBV29-1 TRBD1
TGCGCCAGCAGCCAAGGGGCTGGGGCGGGGGGCACAGATACGCAGTATTTT CASSQGAGAGGTDTQYF few TRBJ2-3 TRBV4-3 TRBD2
TGTGCCAGTACCTCACAGGGGGGAGAGACCCAGTACTTC CASTSQGGETQYF NA TRBJ2-5 TRBV19 TRBD1
TGTGCCAGCAGCCAACGCAGGGGGAACACTGAAGCTTTCTTT CASSQRRGNTEAFF once TRBJ1-1 TRBV11-2 NA
TGTGCCAGCAGCCCGACTTCAGGGGGCGCTAGTTGGGAGACCCAGTACTTC CASSPTSGGASWETQYF few TRBJ2-5 TRBV9 TRBD1
TGTGCCAGCAGCCCTGGACACTCCACTGAAGCTTTCTTT CASSPGHSTEAFF NA TRBJ1-1 TRBV7-3 NA
TGTGCCAGCAGTGACCGAGGGGGTCCACCGGATGAGCAGTTCTTC CASSDRGGPPDEQFF NA TRBJ2-1 TRBV6-4 NA
TGTGCCAGCAGCTTATCGCTAGCTATAAGGGGGCCAGAGACCCAGTACTTC CASSLSLAIRGPETQYF few TRBJ2-5 TRBV7-9 TRBD1
TGTGCCAGCAGCATACCCCCGAGGGCAGGGAACACTGAAGCTTTCTTT CASSIPPRAGNTEAFF NA TRBJ1-1 TRBV7-9 NA
TGCGCCAGCAGCTTTGTCGGCACAGATACGCAGTATTTT CASSFVGTDTQYF NA TRBJ2-3 TRBV5-1 NA
TGTGCCATCAGTGATAGCGCCTCCTACAATGAGCAGTTCTTC CAISDSASYNEQFF NA TRBJ2-1 TRBV10-3 NA
TGCGCCAGCAGCCAAGTTGGGCTCCCCGGCGCAGATACGCAGTATTTT CASSQVGLPGADTQYF NA TRBJ2-3 TRBV4-1 NA
TGTGCCAGTAACCTCAGACTAGCGGGAGGGCAGGATACGCAGTATTTT CASNLRLAGGQDTQYF few TRBJ2-3 TRBV11-1 TRBD2
TGCAGCGTTGACCGGGGGGATACGCAGTATTTT CSVDRGDTQYF NA TRBJ2-3 TRBV29-1 NA
TGTGCCTGGAGCTTTTCCAATGAGCAGTTCTTC CAWSFSNEQFF NA TRBJ2-1 TRBV30 NA
TGTGCCAGCTCACCCCCAAATAGAAATATTGGTGAAAAACTGTTTTTT CASSPPNRNIGEKLFF few TRBJ1-4 TRBV18 NA
TGTGCCAGCAGCCAACTGGGACAGGGAGGGACTGAAGCTTTCTTT CASSQLGQGGTEAFF NA TRBJ1-1 TRBV4-2 TRBD1
TGCAGCGCCACAGGACAGCCAGATCAGCCCCAGCATTTT CSATGQPDQPQHF few TRBJ1-5 TRBV29-1 NA
TGTGCCAGCAGCGTAGGACTAGCGTTGGAAGATGAGCAGTTCTTC CASSVGLALEDEQFF NA TRBJ2-1 TRBV9 TRBD2